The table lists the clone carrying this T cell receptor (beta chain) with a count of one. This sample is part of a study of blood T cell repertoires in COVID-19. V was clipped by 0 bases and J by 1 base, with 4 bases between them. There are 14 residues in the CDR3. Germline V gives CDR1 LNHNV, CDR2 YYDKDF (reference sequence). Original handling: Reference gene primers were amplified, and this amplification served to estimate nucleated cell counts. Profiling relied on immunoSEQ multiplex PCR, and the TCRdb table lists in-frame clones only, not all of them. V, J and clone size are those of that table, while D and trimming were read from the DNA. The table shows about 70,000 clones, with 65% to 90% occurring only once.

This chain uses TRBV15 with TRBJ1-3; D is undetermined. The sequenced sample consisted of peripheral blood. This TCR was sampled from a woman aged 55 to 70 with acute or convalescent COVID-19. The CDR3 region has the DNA TGTGCCACCAGCAGAGAATTATCTGGAAACACCATATATTTT. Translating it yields CATSRELSGNTIYF.